Shown below are 27 T cell receptor beta chains from a single sample sequenced in a study of cytomegalovirus exposure and HLA in healthy donors. The PCR had 60 Vbeta and 13 Jbeta primers. The protocol was immunoSEQ multiplex PCR, while the TCRdb copy is restricted to in-frame clones and leaves out a portion. The repertoire consists of around 230,000 clones, with 60% to 80% occurring once and the leading ten covering about 1.7%. Sequencing was performed on PBMCs. The receptors derive from a male donor in good health and CMV-seronegative.

The rearrangement joins TRBV11-2 to TRBJ2-7, with D maybe TRBD1 (6 bases). Germline CDR1 SGHAT, CDR2 FQNNGV. This CDR3 has 16 amino acids. Trimming pared 0 bases from V and 0 bases from J, leaving 12 bases between. The CDR3 sequence is CASSLEKQGSSYEQYF. In DNA, the CDR3 is TGTGCCAGCAGCTTAGAAAAGCAGGGGAGCTCCTACGAGCAGTACTTC.

The V gene is TRBV5-6, the J gene TRBJ2-1, with 8 bases lining up with TRBD2. CDR3 length equals 13 residues. V dropped 3 bases and J dropped 7; count of bases not matched to a gene: 3. CDR1 SGHDT and CDR2 YYEEEE come from the germline V gene. CDR3 in DNA: TGTGCCAGCAGCTCGGGAGGGTTGAATGAGCAGTTCTTC. Protein sequence: CASSSGGLNEQFF. Combining the CDR3 with reference TRBV5-6 and TRBJ2-1 gives the whole variable domain DAGVTQSPTHLIKTRGQQVTLRCSPKSGHDTVSWYQQALGQGPQFIFQYYEEEERQRGNFPDRFSGHQFPNYSSELNVNALLLGDSALYLCASSSGGLNEQFFGPGTRLTVL.

V is TRBV5-1 and J is TRBJ2-7; tentative D call: TRBD1 (6 bases). V lost 1 base to trimming and J lost 1 base, with 15 bases between them. CDR3 length: 16 amino acids. Germline V gene lookup returns CDR1 SGHRS and CDR2 YFSETQ. Written as DNA, the CDR3 is TGCGCCAGCAGCTTGAGTGCGCAGGGGCAGTCCTACGAGCAGTACTTC. It specifies CASSLSAQGQSYEQYF. Complete variable domain (other parts from reference TRBV5-1 and TRBJ2-7): KAGVTQTPRYLIKTRGQQVTLSCSPISGHRSVSWYQQTPGQGLQFLFEYFSETQRNKGNFPGRFSGRQFSNSRSEMNVSTLELGDSALYLCASSLSAQGQSYEQYFGPGTRLTVT.

This chain connects TRBV28 to TRBJ1-5; D possibly corresponds to TRBD1 (5 bases). The CDR3 is 12 amino acids. The germline V gene has CDR1 MDHEN and CDR2 SYDVKM. V lost 2 bases, J lost 9 bases, and 8 bases lay in between. The CDR3, as DNA: TGTGCCAGCAGTTTAACCGACAGGCCCCAGCATTTT. It specifies CASSLTDRPQHF.

This chain joins TRBV6-4 and TRBJ2-7; TRBD1 matches 7 bases. The CDR3 runs to 16 residues. The V gene end was trimmed by 5 bases and the J gene end by 3 bases; junction bases not matched to a gene: 13. CDR1 is MRHNA, CDR2 SNTAGT, per germline. CDR3: CASSPTDRVVFYEQYF. In nucleotides, the CDR3 is TGTGCCAGCAGTCCCACCGACAGGGTGGTGTTCTACGAGCAGTACTTC.

This chain uses TRBV2 with TRBJ2-7, with D unresolved. The CDR3 totals 15 residues. The V end lost 1 base, the J end lost 1 base, and 11 bases lay between the germline ends. Germline V gene data show CDR1 as SNHLY and CDR2 as FYNNEI. In DNA form, the CDR3 reads TGTGCCAGCAGTGAAGGGGCAGCCGTTTCCTACGAGCAGTACTTC. Encoded protein: CASSEGAAVSYEQYF.

V gene TRBV5-1 combines with J gene TRBJ2-3; D uncertain. Trimming shortened V by 0 bases and J by 3 bases, and 11 bases separated the two germline ends. This CDR3 is built from 15 residues. Looked up from germline, CDR1 is SGHRS and CDR2 is YFSETQ. CDR3 residues: CASSLDSTLTDTQYF. Written as DNA, the CDR3 is TGCGCCAGCAGCTTGGACTCCACCTTGACAGATACGCAGTATTTT. Complete variable domain (other parts from reference TRBV5-1 and TRBJ2-3): KAGVTQTPRYLIKTRGQQVTLSCSPISGHRSVSWYQQTPGQGLQFLFEYFSETQRNKGNFPGRFSGRQFSNSRSEMNVSTLELGDSALYLCASSLDSTLTDTQYFGPGTRLTVL.

This rearrangement joins TRBV15 to TRBJ1-5; D gene unclear. V was shortened by 2 bases and J by 3 bases, with 11 bases between the two germline ends. The CDR3 runs to 15 residues. Germline V gene data show CDR1 as LNHNV and CDR2 as YYDKDF (reference sequence). The CDR3 is CATSRYRENNQPQHF. The CDR3 coding sequence is TGTGCCACCAGCAGATACCGGGAAAACAATCAGCCCCAGCATTTT.

The chain employs TRBV5-5 and TRBJ2-7; 8 bases map to TRBD1. CDR3 size: 15 residues. The junction had 7 bases not matched to a gene; V was cut back by 2 bases and J by 3 bases. Per the germline V gene, CDR1 is SGHKS and CDR2 is YYEKEE (reference sequence). The DNA for the CDR3 is TGTGCCAGCAGCTTCGATCCCGGACAGGGCTACGAGCAGTACTTC. This encodes CASSFDPGQGYEQYF.

The chain uses TRBV19 and TRBJ2-7; 9 positions match TRBD1. Germline lookup yields CDR1 LNHDA and CDR2 SQIVND (reference sequence). Trimming at V came to 6 bases and at J to 1 base, leaving 7 bases not matched to a gene. The length of the CDR3 is 15 residues. For the CDR3, the DNA is TGTGCCAGTAGCAACCGGGACAGGGCTTCCTACGAGCAGTACTTC. Translating it yields CASSNRDRASYEQYF.

The chain couples TRBV29-1 to TRBJ2-2, with a possible D match to TRBD1 (5 bases). This CDR3 spans 15 amino acids. The V end lost 0 bases, the J end lost 4 bases, and 12 bases lay between the germline ends. Germline V CDR1 and CDR2: SQVTM, ANQGSEA. The CDR3 DNA sequence: TGCAGCGTTGAAGATCTAGGGGCAGGCACCGGGGAGCTGTTTTTT. Its protein is CSVEDLGAGTGELFF.

The chain combines TRBV6-5 with TRBJ1-2; TRBD1 is a possible D gene (6 bases). Trimming removed 5 bases at V and 6 bases at J, with 13 bases between. CDR1 is MNHEY and CDR2 is SVGAGI in the germline V gene. The CDR3 runs to 13 residues. CDR3 DNA sequence: TGTGCCAGCAGTAAACAGGGTTTTAATGGCTACACCTTC. It translates to CASSKQGFNGYTF.

This clone was counted a single time. V and J are TRBV7-3 and TRBJ1-1, with 7 bases lining up with TRBD1. The trim removed 1 base at V and 3 bases at J, leaving 11 bases unmatched. The germline V gene has CDR1 SGHTA and CDR2 FQGTGA. This CDR3 spans 17 amino acids. The CDR3, as DNA: TGTGCCAGCAGCTTAAAGGGACGACAGGGTTTCGACACTGAAGCTTTCTTT. Translation: CASSLKGRQGFDTEAFF.

In the case of this clone: Its ends do not fully match the called genes, so a read error is possible. The chain has TRBV5-4 and TRBJ1-4, with a weak D call TRBD1 (6 bases). Germline V CDR1 and CDR2: SGHNT, YYREEE (reference sequence). The CDR3 covers 14 residues. CDR3 region: CASSLTGLNEKLFF. The CDR3 DNA sequence: TGTGCCAGCAGCTTGACAGGGTTAAATGAAAAGCTGTTTTTT.

The chain employs TRBV6-5 and TRBJ1-1; D uncertain. The CDR3 is 16 amino acids. Germline CDR1 is MNHEY and CDR2 is SVGAGI. Deletions cut 4 bases from V and 1 base from J, with 16 bases between. CDR3 nucleotides: TGTGCCAGCAGTTTTAGCAGCGCAGCAAGGAACACTGAAGCTTTCTTT. This encodes CASSFSSAARNTEAFF.

This chain connects TRBV6-6 to TRBJ2-1; D unclear. This CDR3 comprises 11 residues. Trimming cost V 7 bases and J 10 bases, with 11 bases left between them. Per germline, CDR1 MNHNY and CDR2 SVGAGI (reference sequence). The CDR3 nucleotides are TGTGCCAGCACCCGAGACTCAGAGCAGTTCTTC. It translates to CASTRDSEQFF.

The chain joins TRBV5-1 to TRBJ1-2; maybe TRBD1 (6 bases). V was pared by 0 bases and J by 5 bases, with 11 bases between. From germline, CDR1 is SGHRS and CDR2 YFSETQ. CDR3 length: 14 residues. CDR3 loop: CASSLAGAEYGYTF. For the CDR3, the DNA is TGCGCCAGCAGCTTGGCAGGGGCAGAGTATGGCTACACCTTC.

The chain joins TRBV9 to TRBJ2-1; 7 nucleotides match TRBD2. There are 14 residues in the CDR3. From germline, CDR1 is SGDLS and CDR2 YYNGEE. Trimming removed 0 bases from V and 10 bases from J; junction bases left unmatched: 7. The chain's CDR3 is CASSVVSGTNEQFF. CDR3 sequence (DNA): TGTGCCAGCAGCGTAGTGTCAGGGACTAACGAGCAGTTCTTC.

The chain recombines TRBV5-4 with TRBJ2-6; no clear D. The CDR3 spans 16 residues. Trimming removed 4 bases from V and 0 bases from J, with 11 bases in between. CDR1 and CDR2 from the germline V gene are SGHNT and YYREEE (reference sequence). Written as DNA, the CDR3 is TGTGCCAGCAGCGCGTTAGACAACTCTGGGGCCAACGTCCTGACTTTC. Residues: CASSALDNSGANVLTF.

This chain links TRBV9 with TRBJ2-5; 8 nucleotides match TRBD1. CDR1 and CDR2 (germline): SGDLS, YYNGEE. This CDR3 has 16 amino acids. V was pared by 0 bases and J by 1 base, with 5 bases of the junction left unmatched. The CDR3 here is CASSVADRGSQETQYF. The CDR3 nucleotides read TGTGCCAGCAGCGTAGCCGACAGGGGATCCCAAGAGACCCAGTACTTC.

The rearrangement links TRBV15 to TRBJ1-1, with D unclear. Germline V gives CDR1 LNHNV, CDR2 YYDKDF (reference sequence). The CDR3 loop spans 12 amino acids. Trimming stripped 0 bases from V and 7 bases from J, with 6 bases between. The CDR3 loop is CATSRDEGEAFF. The CDR3 DNA sequence: TGTGCCACCAGCAGAGACGAGGGTGAAGCTTTCTTT.

The gene calls are TRBV4-1 and TRBJ2-7; the match to TRBD1 covers 7 bases. The ends lost 1 base at V and 0 bases at J; junction bases unmatched: 3. Germline V gene sequence: CDR1 MGHRA, CDR2 YSYEKL. The CDR3 length is 15 residues. The CDR3 DNA follows: TGCGCCAGCAGCCAAGGACAGGGCCCCTCCTACGAGCAGTACTTC. Translation: CASSQGQGPSYEQYF.

This chain links TRBV5-1 with TRBJ1-1, with D tentatively TRBD1 (6 bases). Trimming cost V 3 bases and J 0 bases, with 12 bases left between them. Germline assignment: CDR1 SGHRS and CDR2 YFSETQ. This CDR3 comprises 15 residues. DNA of the CDR3: TGCGCCAGCAGCTACGCCGGGACATTGAACACTGAAGCTTTCTTT. This encodes CASSYAGTLNTEAFF.

The chain links TRBV4-3 to TRBJ2-3, with 7 bases matching TRBD1. Germline assignment: CDR1 LGHNA and CDR2 YSLEER. With V trimmed by 4 bases and J by 3 bases, 4 bases remained unmatched. The CDR3 runs 14 residues. CDR3 protein: CASSPGGRTDTQYF. The CDR3, as DNA: TGCGCCAGCAGCCCAGGGGGACGGACAGATACGCAGTATTTT.

The chain uses TRBV9 and TRBJ2-3; the match to TRBD2 covers 8 bases. Germline lookup yields CDR1 SGDLS and CDR2 YYNGEE. The CDR3 is made up of 15 amino acids. The V and J ends lost 2 bases and 6 bases, in that order; junction bases with no gene match: 8. CDR3 sequence reads: CASSVMSGGPDTQYF. The CDR3 DNA sequence: TGTGCCAGCAGCGTCATGTCGGGGGGGCCGGATACGCAGTATTTT.

V is TRBV5-1 and J is TRBJ2-5; tentatively, D is TRBD1 (6 bases). The J call may be faulty, since TRBJ2-7 better matches the DNA end. Germline V gene lookup returns CDR1 SGHRS and CDR2 YFSETQ. This CDR3 region has 11 residues. CDR3 residues: CASKGGYEQYF. In DNA form, the CDR3 reads TGCGCCAGCAAAGGGGGCTACGAGCAGTACTTC.

The rearrangement uses TRBV4-2 and TRBJ2-3; D is undetermined. CDR1 LGHNA and CDR2 YNFKEQ come from the germline V gene. This CDR3 contains 13 residues. V gave up 0 bases and J gave up 3 bases, with 4 bases separating them. The CDR3 sequence: CASSQDGTDTQYF. The CDR3 DNA is TGTGCCAGCAGCCAAGACGGGACAGATACGCAGTATTTT.